Below are 3 T cell receptor beta chains sequenced from a single sample in a study of metastatic and nonmetastatic thyroid tumors. TCRdb reprocessed the PCR reads via MiXCR. The sample lists about 24,000 clones; roughly 18% were seen once. No patient received treatment before thyroid surgery. Sequenced: blood. The receptor set was obtained from a male donor with papillary thyroid cancer or a benign thyroid nodule (not recorded which). Some clones in this sample may be carry-over from other donors' samples.

About this clone: Germline is not matched at one junction end, which may reflect a read error. Other nucleotide sequences from this sample produce the same CDR3. The chain joins TRBV7-6 to TRBJ2-6, with D possibly being TRBD1 (5 bases). The CDR3 contains 14 residues. Germline CDR1 reads SGHVS; CDR2 reads FNYEAQ. Here the CDR3 DNA reads TGTGCCAGCAGCCCGAACTCTGGGGCCAACGTTCTGACTTTT. Translation: CASSPNSGANVLTF.

Within the sample, this clone is medium-sized. This chain links TRBV12-3 or TRBV12-4 with TRBJ2-7; TRBD1 is a possible D gene (5 bases). CDR3 length: 13 residues. The V gene lost 0 bases and the J gene lost 3 bases, with 6 bases spanning the gap. The CDR3 DNA is TGTGCCAGCAGTTTAGCGGACAACTACGAGCAGTACTTC. Translation gives CASSLADNYEQYF.

Ten or more counts support this clone. The DNA of the CDR3 is TGTGCCAGCGCGGCTTCAGGGGTGGAGCAGTACTTC. Its translation: CASAASGVEQYF. The chain links TRBV28 to TRBJ2-7; D perhaps matches TRBD1 (6 bases). Trimming left V 8 bases short and J 7 bases short, with 15 bases between. This CDR3 is 12 amino acids long. Per germline, CDR1 MDHEN and CDR2 SYDVKM.